The entry that follows covers one T cell receptor (beta chain) sequence. No antigen is known for it. This entry belongs to a study of T cells in severe cutaneous drug reactions. At the level of the study: Collected from acute- or recovery-stage patients: blister fluids/cells and PBMC.

The CDR3 runs 17 residues. Germline loops: CDR1 DFQATT, CDR2 SNEGSKA (reference sequence). Study-wide results and caveats: TRBV12-4 use rose strongly in carbamazepine-induced Stevens-Johnson syndrome or toxic epidermal necrolysis, averaging around 32% in blister cells and approximately 5.5% in PBMC.

Libraries were made by iRepertoire multiplex PCR with TCR subtype-specific primers for bulk and single-cell sequencing. Bulk TCR beta libraries came from multiplex PCR with V, D, J primers. Input for bulk TCR libraries: roughly 95-500 ng RNA per sample. TCRdb re-analyzed the multiplex PCR reads; it lists each CDR3 protein once, without DNA. This repertoire includes about 10,000 distinct CDR3 sequences. Sequenced patients had Stevens-Johnson syndrome or toxic epidermal necrolysis caused by carbamazepine. J is TRBJ1-6 and V is TRBV20-1. This clonotype originated in a human donor with Stevens-Johnson syndrome, a severe cutaneous drug reaction. Specimen: cells from a skin blister. The CDR3 spells CSALRTSGSSYNSPLHF.